This entry lists 5 T cell receptor beta chains sequenced from one sample in a study of blood T cells in healthy people across ages (dated by TCRdb to about 2015). Receptor amplification or capture employed 5' RACE. Data came from an Illumina HiSeq 2500. The second PCR ran for about 6 to 11 cycles and used a J-beta primer mix along with a sample-barcoded 5' primer. TCRdb took the public reads, trimmed them with fastp at Q25, ran MiXCR for clone calling and kept in-frame beta chains. Rows with a matching CDR3 protein are joined into one entry that keeps the most common DNA and genes. This sample comprises 850,000 to 1,000,000 distinct CDR3 sequences, about 44% of them detected only once. The ten largest clones capture around an eighth of the sample. The sample was blood. These receptors all come from a man aged 30 to 45 in good health.

Comments on this clonotype: Sequence at one end of the junction differs from germline and may be a read error. This chain joins TRBV10-3 and TRBJ2-1; D is undetermined. Germline V CDR1 and CDR2: ENHRY, SYGVKD. The CDR3 runs 13 residues. As DNA, the CDR3 is TGTGCCATCGGTGAAGGACCAAACAATGAGCAGTTCTTC. Translating it yields CAIGEGPNNEQFF.

The chain recombines TRBV12-3 or TRBV12-4 with TRBJ2-3; D remains unclear. This CDR3 spans 13 amino acids. V was cut by 2 bases and J by 6 bases, with 9 bases left in between. CDR3 DNA sequence: TGTGCCAGCAGTTTACAGCAGGCCGATACGCAGTATTTT. It specifies CASSLQQADTQYF.

The V gene is TRBV9, the J gene TRBJ2-1; D tentatively reads TRBD1 or TRBD2 (6 bases each). V was clipped by 3 bases and J by 4 bases, with 14 bases between them. The length of the CDR3 is 15 residues. From germline, CDR1 is SGDLS and CDR2 YYNGEE. The CDR3 loop reads CASSGGANSYNEQFF. Written as DNA, the CDR3 is TGTGCCAGCAGCGGGGGGGCCAATTCGTACAATGAGCAGTTCTTC.

This chain connects TRBV5-1 to TRBJ1-5; a weak D match, TRBD1 (6 bases). Germline values: CDR1 SGHRS, CDR2 YFSETQ. This CDR3 contains 14 residues. V lost 4 bases, J lost 7 bases, and 15 bases lay in between. Here the CDR3 reads CASSPSGGRQPQHF. In nucleotides, the CDR3 is TGCGCCAGCAGCCCGAGCGGGGGGCGGCAGCCCCAGCATTTT.

The chain joins TRBV4-3 to TRBJ2-3; D gene ambiguous. Germline CDR1 is LGHNA and CDR2 is YSLEER. V was clipped by 0 bases and J by 2 bases, with 9 bases between them. The CDR3 length is 15 residues. CDR3 sequence (DNA): TGCGCCAGCAGCCAAGATTGGTACACCACAGATACGCAGTATTTT. It translates to CASSQDWYTTDTQYF.